This passage covers 8 T cell receptor beta chains from one sample sequenced in a study of regulatory T cells in long-lasting Graves disease. Time point described: newly diagnosed GD, antithyroid drugs for less than 3 months. RNA extracted from PBMCs served as the sequencing template. Combining iRepertoire HTBI primers with Arm-PCR of CDR3 regions, the authors built TCR beta libraries. TCRdb reanalysed the multiplex PCR reads using MiXCR and keeps one entry per CDR3 protein. Among over 350,000 distinct CDR3 sequences listed, about 15% were seen once. These data are also associated with another study on T cells in Graves' hyperthyroidism and ophthalmopathy.

The material sequenced was peripheral blood mononuclear cells (PBMCs), taken at new diagnosis, from a patient treated with antithyroid drugs. The receptors were gathered from a woman aged 40 to 50 with Graves disease.

In the case of this clonotype: This likely came from a read error, as a far larger clone is one base away. The rearrangement links TRBV9 to TRBJ2-5, with unresolved D. Deletions cut 6 bases from V and 4 bases from J, with 13 bases between. CDR1 is SGDLS, CDR2 YYNGEE, per germline. CDR3 size: 13 residues. CDR3 bases: TGTGCCAGCAACCAGCCCAGCCCAGAGACCCAGTACTTC. It encodes CASNQPSPETQYF. Full variable domain (rest looked up from reference TRBV9 and TRBJ2-5): DSGVTQTPKHLITATGQRVTLRCSPRSGDLSVYWYQQSLDQGLQFLIQYYNGEERAKGNILERFSAQQFPDLHSELNLSSLELGDSALYFCASNQPSPETQYFGPGTRLLVL.

J is TRBJ2-3 and V is TRBV4-3, with 11 bases identical to TRBD2. Germline V gives CDR1 LGHNA, CDR2 YSLEER. This CDR3 spans 15 amino acids. Trimming took 2 bases from V and 6 from J; bases not matched to a gene: 4. The CDR3 spells CASSQTLAGGDTQYF. For the CDR3, the DNA is TGCGCCAGCAGCCAAACCCTAGCGGGGGGCGATACGCAGTATTTT.

This clonotype occurred many times. This chain joins TRBV12-3 or TRBV12-4 and TRBJ2-3; 8 positions agree with TRBD2. Trimming at V came to 5 bases and at J to 4 bases, leaving 11 bases not matched to a gene. This CDR3 spans 16 amino acids. This CDR3 reads CASSPGEVGRADTQYF. The CDR3 coding sequence is TGTGCCAGCAGTCCCGGGGAGGTCGGGAGGGCAGATACGCAGTATTTT.

This clonotype was recorded at least ten times. An end of the junction differs from the germline gene, which may be a read error. The V call is TRBV11-2, the J call TRBJ2-2; 7 bases fit TRBD1. The CDR3 has 16 amino acids. From germline, CDR1 is SGHAT and CDR2 FQNNGV. CDR3: CASSLVGGSNTRELFF. CDR3 bases: TGTGCCAGCAGCTTAGTAGGGGGCTCGAACACCAGGGAGCTGTTTTTT.

Worth noting for this clonotype: This likely reflects a read error, since a far larger clone is one base away. The rearrangement joins TRBV6-2 or TRBV6-3 to TRBJ2-7, with D possibly being TRBD1 or TRBD2 (5 bases each). Germline CDR1 reads MNHEY; CDR2 reads SVGEGT. V dropped 6 bases and J dropped 4 bases, with 19 bases sitting between them. The CDR3 runs 15 residues. The CDR3 loop is CASSGAERGQYEQYF. The DNA of the CDR3 is TGTGCCAGCAGCGGGGCGGAAAGGGGTCAATACGAGCAGTACTTC.

The chain employs TRBV29-1 and TRBJ2-7; a weak D match, TRBD1 (6 bases). Trimming stripped 6 bases from V and 1 base from J, with 16 bases between. The germline gives CDR1 SQVTM, CDR2 ANQGSEA. This CDR3 comprises 14 residues. The CDR3 nucleotides are TGCAGCGTGGCACTTACAGGGCGTTCCTACGAGCAGTACTTC. Amino acid sequence: CSVALTGRSYEQYF.

This clonotype was seen ten or more times. V usage is TRBV11-3 and J usage is TRBJ2-2; TRBD2 aligns across 11 bases. Germline-derived CDR1 and CDR2 are SGHNT and YENEEA. This CDR3 comprises 17 residues. The junction had 5 bases not matched to a gene; V was cut back by 5 bases and J by 0 bases. CDR3 region: CASSQGLAEANTGELFF. The CDR3 DNA follows: TGTGCCAGCAGCCAGGGACTAGCGGAGGCGAACACCGGGGAGCTGTTTTTT. The full variable domain, in which reference TRBV11-3 and TRBJ2-2 provide the parts outside the CDR3, is EAGVVQSPRYKIIEKKQPVAFWCNPISGHNTLYWYLQNLGQGPELLIRYENEEAVDDSQLPKDRFSAERLKGVDSTLKIQPAELGDSAVYLCASSQGLAEANTGELFFGEGSRLTVL.

This clonotype appeared many times. The chain carries TRBV19 and TRBJ2-1; D could derive from TRBD1 or TRBD2 (5 bases each). Germline lookup yields CDR1 LNHDA and CDR2 SQIVND (reference sequence). This CDR3 is built from 12 residues. Trimming pared 1 base from V and 7 bases from J, leaving 5 bases between. The CDR3 DNA reads TGTGCCAGTAGTATAGGGGGGAATGAGCAGTTCTTC. It specifies CASSIGGNEQFF. Based on the CDR3 plus reference TRBV19 and TRBJ2-1, the full variable domain is DGGITQSPKYLFRKEGQNVTLSCEQNLNHDAMYWYRQDPGQGLRLIYYSQIVNDFQKGDIAEGYSVSREKKESFPLTVTSAQKNPTAFYLCASSIGGNEQFFGPGTRLTVL.